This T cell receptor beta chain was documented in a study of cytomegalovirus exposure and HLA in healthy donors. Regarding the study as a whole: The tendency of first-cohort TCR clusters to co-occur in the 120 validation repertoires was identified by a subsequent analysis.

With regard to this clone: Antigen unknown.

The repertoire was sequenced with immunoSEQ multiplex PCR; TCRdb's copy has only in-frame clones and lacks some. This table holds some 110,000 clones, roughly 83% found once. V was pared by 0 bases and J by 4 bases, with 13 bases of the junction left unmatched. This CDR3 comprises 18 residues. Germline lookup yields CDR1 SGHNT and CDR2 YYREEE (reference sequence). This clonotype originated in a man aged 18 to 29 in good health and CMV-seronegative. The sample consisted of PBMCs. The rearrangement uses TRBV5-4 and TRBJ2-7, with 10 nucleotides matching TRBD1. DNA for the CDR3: TGTGCCAGCAGCTTGGGACCCCGCGGGACAGGGGTCGGGTACGAGCAGTACTTC. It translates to CASSLGPRGTGVGYEQYF.